The 28 T cell receptor beta chains listed next were all sequenced from one sample in a study of human T cells and chemical hapten exposure. TCRdb reprocessed the RACE reads via MiXCR and lists one record per CDR3 protein. Of more than 100,000 distinct CDR3 sequences listed, approximately 13% are singletons. Time point denoted: patch test 1, 2 weeks after DPC sensitization. Treatment denoted: therapeutic diphenylcyclopropenone sensitization with weekly scalp DPC. The sequences come from whole blood, collected in connection with sensitization to the hapten diphenylcyclopropenone (DPC). The receptors originated from a man aged 18-30 years with alopecia areata. Some clones in this sample may be carry-over from other donors' samples.

The chain recombines TRBV14 with TRBJ2-1; D is possibly TRBD1 (5 bases). The CDR3 length is 16 residues. V was clipped by 4 bases and J by 2 bases, with 15 bases between them. In germline, CDR1 is SGHDN, CDR2 FVKESK. The CDR3 region has the DNA TGTGCCAGCAGCCGCAGGCCGACAGATACCTACAATGAGCAGTTCTTC. Its translation is CASSRRPTDTYNEQFF.

This chain joins TRBV18 and TRBJ2-5; maybe TRBD1 (6 bases). Germline V CDR1 and CDR2: KGHSH, LQKENI. This CDR3 region has 15 residues. V was cut by 3 bases and J by 3 bases, with 14 bases left in between. In DNA form, the CDR3 reads TGTGCCAGCTCACCGTCCGGGACACAAAAAGAGACCCAGTACTTC. Protein product: CASSPSGTQKETQYF.

This clonotype was counted only a few times. This chain uses TRBV7-6 with TRBJ2-3; TRBD2 aligns across 9 bases. There are 16 residues in the CDR3. Germline CDR1 SGHVS, CDR2 FNYEAQ. Trimming took 6 bases from V and 3 from J; bases not matched to a gene: 10. In DNA, the CDR3 is TGTGCCAGCAGTTCTCCCGGGACTAGCAGAACAGATACGCAGTATTTT. As protein: CASSSPGTSRTDTQYF.

This clonotype was counted only a few times. This chain uses TRBV28 with TRBJ1-5; D possibly corresponds to TRBD1 (6 bases). Per the germline V gene, CDR1 is MDHEN and CDR2 is SYDVKM. This CDR3 has 14 residues. Between the trimmed V and J ends, which lost 3 bases and 7 bases, there was a span of 13 bases. CDR3 amino acids: CASSFGSGDQPQHF. In DNA form, the CDR3 reads TGTGCCAGCAGTTTTGGGTCAGGGGACCAGCCCCAGCATTTT.

This clonotype was recorded many times. The CDR3 is CASSLAQVYGYTF. CDR3 in DNA: TGTGCCAGCAGCTTAGCTCAAGTCTATGGCTACACCTTC. The chain is built from TRBV7-9 and TRBJ1-2; D is uncertain. The CDR3 contains 13 residues. The germline CDR1 and CDR2 sequences are SEHNR and FQNEAQ (reference sequence). V lost 0 bases to trimming and J lost 4 bases, with 6 bases between them.

The chain carries TRBV29-1 and TRBJ2-5; TRBD1 or TRBD2 may be the D gene (6 bases each). This CDR3 is built from 13 residues. In germline, CDR1 is SQVTM, CDR2 ANQGSEA. Trimming shortened V by 2 bases and J by 10 bases, and 17 bases separated the two germline ends. CDR3 sequence: CSVELGGSWDQYF. Written as DNA, the CDR3 is TGCAGCGTTGAATTAGGGGGGAGTTGGGACCAGTACTTC.

This clonotype was recorded a few times. The chain recombines TRBV29-1 with TRBJ2-3; D is undetermined. Germline values: CDR1 SQVTM, CDR2 ANQGSEA. This CDR3 is built from 12 residues. Trimming took off 7 bases at V and 4 bases at J, with 12 bases between the two ends. CDR3 residues: CSARRAPDTQYF. The CDR3 region has the DNA TGCAGCGCGAGAAGGGCCCCAGATACGCAGTATTTT.

In its sample, this clonotype was seen a few times. The V call is TRBV18, the J call TRBJ1-1, with a weak D call TRBD1 (5 bases). CDR1 KGHSH and CDR2 LQKENI come from the germline V gene. This CDR3 spans 14 amino acids. Between the trimmed V and J ends, which lost 5 bases and 0 bases, there was a span of 10 bases. The CDR3 sequence is CASSTQAMNTEAFF. CDR3 DNA: TGTGCCAGCTCAACACAGGCTATGAACACTGAAGCTTTCTTT.

The rearrangement joins TRBV6-5 to TRBJ2-5; D might be TRBD1 (6 bases). Trimming removed 6 bases from V and 2 bases from J, with 16 bases in between. CDR1 MNHEY and CDR2 SVGAGI come from the germline V gene. CDR3 length: 15 amino acids. CDR3 sequence (DNA): TGTGCCAGCAGAAATACAGGGAATTCACAAGAGACCCAGTACTTC. This translates into CASRNTGNSQETQYF.

The rearrangement uses TRBV18 and TRBJ1-1; D gene uncertain. The CDR3 has 13 amino acids. V lost 3 bases to trimming and J lost 7 bases, with 12 bases between them. Germline values: CDR1 KGHSH, CDR2 LQKENI. CDR3 protein: CASSPNRADEAFF. The CDR3 nucleotides are TGTGCCAGCTCACCCAATCGGGCGGATGAAGCTTTCTTT.

This clonotype was detected ten times or more. The chain combines TRBV12-3 or TRBV12-4 with TRBJ1-6; D might be TRBD1 (5 bases). The CDR3 is 14 residues long. Trimming removed 2 bases from V and 6 bases from J, with 8 bases in between. CDR3 region: CASSLSGSNSPLHF. CDR3 in DNA: TGTGCCAGCAGTTTATCAGGGTCTAATTCACCCCTCCACTTT.

This clonotype has at least ten counts. This chain connects TRBV29-1 to TRBJ1-1; 7 bases line up with TRBD1. The CDR3 length is 14 residues. After removal of 3 bases from V and 0 bases from J, the junction contained 4 bases not matched to a gene. In germline, CDR1 is SQVTM, CDR2 ANQGSEA. For the CDR3, the DNA is TGCAGCGTTGATGGCAGGGGGTTGAACACTGAAGCTTTCTTT. Amino acid sequence: CSVDGRGLNTEAFF.

This clonotype was recorded a few times. This chain connects TRBV18 to TRBJ2-7, with 7 positions matching TRBD1. This CDR3 region has 15 residues. Trimming removed 3 bases from V and 0 bases from J; junction bases left unmatched: 5. CDR1 KGHSH and CDR2 LQKENI come from the germline V gene. The CDR3 is CASSPRGDSSYEQYV. The CDR3 DNA reads as TGTGCCAGCTCACCTCGTGGGGACAGCTCCTACGAGCAGTACGTC.

Only one count was recorded for this clonotype. V and J are TRBV7-2 and TRBJ2-3, with 8 positions matching TRBD2. The germline V gene encodes CDR1 SGHTA and CDR2 FQGNSA. The ends lost 5 bases at V and 0 bases at J; junction bases unmatched: 7. The CDR3 covers 16 residues. The CDR3 DNA reads TGTGCCAGCAGCATCGTCGGGGGGGAAAGCACAGATACGCAGTATTTT. Translation gives CASSIVGGESTDTQYF.

This clonotype has at least ten counts. The chain employs TRBV25-1 and TRBJ2-5; 7 nucleotides agree with TRBD2. Germline lookup yields CDR1 MGHDK and CDR2 SYGVNS. The CDR3 runs to 14 residues. The V and J ends lost 2 bases and 3 bases, in that order; junction bases with no gene match: 3. The CDR3 loop is CASSELAGEETQYF. The CDR3 region has the DNA TGTGCCAGCAGTGAACTGGCGGGGGAAGAGACCCAGTACTTC.

The table lists this clonotype with a few counts. The chain carries TRBV7-9 and TRBJ2-5, with 7 bases fitting TRBD1. This CDR3 is 17 amino acids long. Unmatched junction bases numbered 10, after V lost 2 bases and J lost 1 base. The germline V gene has CDR1 SEHNR and CDR2 FQNEAQ (reference sequence). CDR3 in amino acids: CASSLSQGRGLQETQYF. CDR3 DNA: TGTGCCAGCAGCTTAAGTCAAGGAAGGGGGCTCCAAGAGACCCAGTACTTC.

The chain recombines TRBV12-2 with TRBJ1-2. TRBV12-2 is an annotated pseudogene. The CDR3 runs to 14 residues. The CDR3 reads CASRLRRTNYGYTF. The DNA of the CDR3 is TGTGCAAGTCGCCTAAGGAGGACTAACTATGGCTACACCTTC.

The V call is TRBV4-3, the J call TRBJ1-2, with D tentatively TRBD1 (6 bases). CDR1 is LGHNA and CDR2 is YSLEER in the germline V gene. V lost 6 bases to trimming and J lost 0 bases, with 20 bases between them. The CDR3 runs to 17 residues. CDR3 sequence: CASSQNRALLSNYGYTF. CDR3 DNA sequence: TGCGCCAGCAGTCAGAACAGGGCACTACTCTCTAACTATGGCTACACCTTC.

The chain employs TRBV7-3 and TRBJ1-3; D perhaps matches TRBD1 (6 bases). Trimming took 4 bases from V and 7 from J, leaving 14 bases between them. Germline values: CDR1 SGHTA, CDR2 FQGTGA. The length of the CDR3 is 14 residues. The CDR3 loop is CASSSSGAANTIYF. The CDR3 nucleotides read TGTGCCAGCAGCTCCTCAGGGGCGGCCAACACCATATATTTT. The entire variable domain, with the rest obtained from reference TRBV7-3 and TRBJ1-3, is as follows: GAGVSQTPSNKVTEKGKYVELRCDPISGHTALYWYRQSLGQGPEFLIYFQGTGAADDSGLPNDRFFAVRPEGSVSTLKIQRTERGDSAVYLCASSSSGAANTIYFGEGSWLTVV.

In the case of this clonotype: Just one base apart from a much larger clone, this may be a read error. The CDR3 here is CATSDPGETTDTQYF. For the CDR3, the DNA is TGTGCCACCAGTGATCCAGGGGAGACCACAGATACGCAGTATTTT. The genes are TRBV24-1 and TRBJ2-3; D is possibly TRBD1 (6 bases). The CDR3 runs to 15 residues. The germline V and J ends were trimmed by 3 bases and 2 bases, with 11 bases remaining between them. Germline loops: CDR1 KGHDR, CDR2 SFDVKD.

The sample holds a few counts of this clonotype. V usage is TRBV4-1 and J usage is TRBJ2-1, with 8 bases aligning to TRBD1. Germline trimming cut 1 base from V and 4 bases from J; bases unmatched to any gene: 3. The CDR3 runs to 15 residues. Germline V gene data show CDR1 as MGHRA and CDR2 as YSYEKL. CDR3 amino acids: CASSQGQGPYNEQFF. The CDR3 region has the DNA TGCGCCAGCAGCCAAGGACAGGGGCCGTACAATGAGCAGTTCTTC.

The J gene is TRBJ2-7, the V gene TRBV10-3; 8 bases map to TRBD1. The junction had 3 bases not matched to a gene; V was cut back by 9 bases and J by 2 bases. This CDR3 spans 12 amino acids. Germline CDR1 is ENHRY and CDR2 is SYGVKD. CDR3 sequence reads: CAIGQGPYEQYV. CDR3 bases: TGTGCCATAGGACAGGGCCCCTACGAGCAGTACGTC.

The V call is TRBV7-2, the J call TRBJ2-3; D may match TRBD1 or TRBD2 (5 bases each). Trimming took 6 bases from V and 2 from J, leaving 12 bases between them. This CDR3 is 14 amino acids long. Per the germline V gene, CDR1 is SGHTA and CDR2 is FQGNSA. CDR3 in amino acids: CASSSGTDTDTQYF. As DNA, the CDR3 is TGTGCCAGCAGTTCTGGGACGGACACAGATACGCAGTATTTT.

The J gene is TRBJ2-7, the V gene TRBV7-9; unclear D gene. The CDR3 runs 14 residues. In germline, CDR1 is SEHNR, CDR2 FQNEAQ (reference sequence). Trimming took off 0 bases at V and 6 bases at J, with 12 bases between the two ends. CDR3 DNA sequence: TGTGCCAGCAGCTTAGCAGGATCAGGCGGCGAGCAGTACGTC. Translating it yields CASSLAGSGGEQYV.

The V and J genes are TRBV7-8 and TRBJ2-7; unclear D gene. The germline gives CDR1 SGHVS, CDR2 FQNEAQ. Trimming removed 1 base from V and 3 bases from J, with 10 bases in between. There are 14 residues in the CDR3. The CDR3 DNA is TGTGCCAGCAGCTTAGATCGGACCCACTACGAGCAGTACTTC. This sequence encodes CASSLDRTHYEQYF.

This clonotype was seen many times. The gene calls are TRBV20-1 and TRBJ2-6; D gene uncertain. This CDR3 contains 14 residues. Germline CDR1 is DFQATT and CDR2 is SNEGSKA (reference sequence). Between the trimmed V and J ends, which lost 6 bases and 0 bases, there was a span of 9 bases. CDR3 nucleotide sequence: TGCAGTGCCCAGATACTCTCTGGGGCCAACGTCCTGACTTTC. As protein: CSAQILSGANVLTF.

The V and J genes are TRBV5-5 and TRBJ1-1; TRBD1 matches 7 bases. Germline values: CDR1 SGHKS, CDR2 YYEKEE (reference sequence). Trimming at V came to 2 bases and at J to 5 bases, leaving 6 bases not matched to a gene. The CDR3 is 14 amino acids. The CDR3 sequence: CASSLGQAETEAFF. CDR3 nucleotides: TGTGCCAGCAGCTTAGGACAGGCGGAAACTGAAGCTTTCTTT.

This clonotype was counted a few times. The chain combines TRBV9 with TRBJ2-1, with no clear D. The V gene lost 5 bases and the J gene lost 0 bases, with 12 bases spanning the gap. Germline CDR1 reads SGDLS; CDR2 reads YYNGEE. The CDR3 is 15 amino acids. The CDR3 sequence is CASSQTESSYNEQFF. CDR3 DNA: TGTGCCAGCAGTCAGACCGAGAGCTCCTACAATGAGCAGTTCTTC.